Shown below are 22 T cell receptor beta chains from a single sample sequenced in a study of tumor and adjacent non-tumor tissue in lung cancer. The library came from three nested PCR rounds adapted from ARM-PCR protocols. TCRdb ran MiXCR on the multiplex PCR reads and lists one entry per CDR3 protein. This table holds about 110,000 distinct CDR3 sequences, more than 60% found once. No cell sorting was done before RNA was extracted from the tissue. Specimen: lung tumor tissue. The receptors come from a woman in her sixties with non-small cell lung cancer.

The chain couples TRBV11-2 to TRBJ2-1; 14 nucleotides match TRBD2. Germline V gives CDR1 SGHAT, CDR2 FQNNGV. V lost 0 bases to trimming and J lost 0 bases; unmatched junction nucleotides: 13. The CDR3 is made up of 22 amino acids. CDR3 DNA: TGTGCCAGCAGCTTAGAGTCGACGATAGGACTAGCGGGAGGACTCTCCTACAATGAGCAGTTCTTC. Translated: CASSLESTIGLAGGLSYNEQFF.

With respect to this clonotype: Since a much larger clone is just one base distant, this may be a read error. V is TRBV20-1 and J is TRBJ1-2; D call uncertain. The CDR3 is 12 residues long. Germline V gene sequence: CDR1 DFQATT, CDR2 SNEGSKA (reference sequence). Trimming cost V 6 bases and J 0 bases, with 8 bases left between them. The CDR3 region is CSAGVPNYGYTF. The CDR3 bases are TGCAGTGCCGGGGTACCTAACTATGGCTACACCTTC.

The V call is TRBV5-1, the J call TRBJ1-1; the D is unclear. Germline V gene lookup returns CDR1 SGHRS and CDR2 YFSETQ. This CDR3 region has 15 residues. Trimming shortened V by 0 bases and J by 7 bases, and 16 bases separated the two germline ends. The CDR3 spells CASSLGRIYGHEAFF. The CDR3 DNA follows: TGCGCCAGCAGCTTGGGCCGCATATATGGGCATGAAGCTTTCTTT.

As concerns this clonotype: One junction end does not reproduce the germline sequence, and a read error may be involved. V is TRBV20-1 and J is TRBJ1-6; no reliable D call. The CDR3 contains 17 residues. Germline CDR1 and CDR2: DFQATT and SNEGSKA (reference sequence). The CDR3 DNA is TGCAGTCCTAGAGATAATACCCTTGCTGTATATAATTCATCCCTCCACTTT. This gives the protein CSPRDNTLAVYNSSLHF.

In regard to this clonotype: The germline gene is not matched at one end of the junction; a read error may be the cause. The chain carries TRBV11-2 and TRBJ2-1; D uncertain. The CDR3 spans 13 residues. CDR1 and CDR2 from the germline V gene are SGHAT and FQNNGV. Here the CDR3 DNA reads TGTGCCAGCAGCGGGCGGATTCACAATGAGCAGTTCTTT. Translation gives CASSGRIHNEQFF. The whole variable domain, filled in from reference TRBV11-2 and TRBJ2-1, reads EAGVAQSPRYKIIEKRQSVAFWCNPISGHATLYWYQQILGQGPKLLIQFQNNGVVDDSQLPKDRFSAERLKGVDSTLKIQPAKLEDSAVYLCASSGRIHNEQFFGPGTRLTVL.

This clonotype came up once. The CDR3 carries no conserved terminal phenylalanine or tryptophan, so it likely arises from a read error. The DNA is left out, because the CDR3 cannot be placed on it with certainty; the CDR3 is given as TCRdb lists it. CDR3 loop: CASSRTGIGTEAFS. The chain joins TRBV6-5 to TRBJ1-1; the table's D gene call, TRBD1, was not cross checked with the DNA. The germline V gene encodes CDR1 MNHEY and CDR2 SVGAGI. The CDR3 comprises 14 residues, both ends counted.

A word on this clonotype: The CDR3 carries no conserved terminal phenylalanine or tryptophan, so it likely arises from a read error. The chain couples TRBV11-2 to TRBJ1-2; D may be TRBD1 (6 bases). CDR1 and CDR2 from the germline V gene are SGHAT and FQNNGV. The CDR3 covers 14 residues. The CDR3 region has the DNA TGTGCCAGCAGCGTGGACAGAGGCTACTATGACTACACCATC. Encoded protein: CASSVDRGYYDYTI.

V is TRBV11-2 and J is TRBJ1-5, with D perhaps TRBD1 (5 bases). This CDR3 has 13 amino acids. Looked up from germline, CDR1 is SGHAT and CDR2 is FQNNGV. Trimming took 8 bases from V and 6 from J, leaving 14 bases between them. The CDR3 DNA follows: TGTGCCAGCCCACGGGACTGGGGTCAGCCCCAGCATTTT. As protein: CASPRDWGQPQHF. Together with reference TRBV11-2 and TRBJ1-5, the CDR3 gives the full variable domain: EAGVAQSPRYKIIEKRQSVAFWCNPISGHATLYWYQQILGQGPKLLIQFQNNGVVDDSQLPKDRFSAERLKGVDSTLKIQPAKLEDSAVYLCASPRDWGQPQHFGDGTRLSIL.

On this clonotype: It is likely a read error, because the conserved phenylalanine at the end of the CDR3 is missing. V usage is TRBV6-2 or TRBV6-3 and J usage is TRBJ2-3; the D is unclear. Germline CDR1 MNHEY, CDR2 SVGEGT. The ends were cut back, 5 bases at V and 9 bases at J, with 15 bases in the middle. This CDR3 comprises 13 residues. The CDR3 nucleotides read TGTGCCAGCAGTCCGTACTCCCTGGACACGCAGTATCTT. It is translated as CASSPYSLDTQYL.

As concerns this clonotype: A much bigger clone sits one base away, suggesting this may be a read error. The rearrangement joins TRBV28 to TRBJ1-4; D call uncertain. Trimming left V 6 bases short and J 8 bases short, with 10 bases between. The germline gives CDR1 MDHEN, CDR2 SYDVKM. The CDR3 is made up of 12 amino acids. The CDR3 loop is CASSAAKEKLFF. The CDR3 DNA reads as TGTGCCAGCAGCGCAGCGAAAGAAAAACTGTTTTTT.

Concerning this clonotype: This may be a read error: a much more frequent sequence differs by one nucleotide. This CDR3 is missing its conserved last phenylalanine or tryptophan, likely due to a read error. The gene calls are TRBV28 and TRBJ2-5, with TRBD1 matching over 8 bases. The CDR3 has 17 residues. CDR1 MDHEN and CDR2 SYDVKM come from the germline V gene. After removal of 5 bases from V and 0 bases from J, the junction contained 11 bases not matched to a gene. The CDR3 DNA sequence: TGTGCCAGCAGTCCACAACTCGGACAGGGCAACCAAGAGACCCAGTACTTA. Its translation: CASSPQLGQGNQETQYL.

This clonotype was picked up many times. The genes are TRBV20-1 and TRBJ1-5; TRBD1 aligns across 10 bases. Germline values: CDR1 DFQATT, CDR2 SNEGSKA (reference sequence). The CDR3 runs 14 residues. The junction had 6 bases not matched to a gene; V was cut back by 6 bases and J by 4 bases. The CDR3 reads CSAGQGYLNQPQHF. In DNA form, the CDR3 reads TGCAGTGCGGGACAGGGGTACCTAAATCAGCCCCAGCATTTT.

The chain uses TRBV11-3 and TRBJ2-7, with 8 bases aligning to TRBD1. The CDR3 loop spans 17 amino acids. The germline V gene encodes CDR1 SGHNT and CDR2 YENEEA. The junction had 21 bases not matched to a gene; V was cut back by 8 bases and J by 6 bases. CDR3: CASGSPTGTGIVGEQYF. CDR3 nucleotide sequence: TGTGCCAGCGGCTCCCCAACCGGGACAGGCATAGTAGGCGAGCAGTACTTC.

In the case of this clonotype: Relative to the germline gene, one junction end is altered; a read error may explain this. The chain links TRBV11-2 to TRBJ1-5; D gene unclear. Germline-derived CDR1 and CDR2 are SGHAT and FQNNGV. CDR3 length: 13 amino acids. The CDR3 reads CANSYHSNQPQHF. The CDR3 coding sequence is TGTGCCAACAGCTATCATAGTAATCAGCCCCAGCATTTT.

The rearrangement links TRBV20-1 to TRBJ2-7; 7 nucleotides align to TRBD1. CDR3 length equals 13 residues. V was pared by 7 bases and J by 4 bases, with 10 bases of the junction left unmatched. Germline V gene sequence: CDR1 DFQATT, CDR2 SNEGSKA (reference sequence). CDR3 loop: CSVTGERYYEQYF. Written as DNA, the CDR3 is TGCAGTGTTACAGGGGAGAGGTATTACGAGCAGTACTTC.

Comment on this clonotype: The conserved phenylalanine or tryptophan is not found at the CDR3 terminus, so this likely reflects a read error. It is unclear where the CDR3 begins or ends on the DNA, so no DNA is shown, and the CDR3 is as TCRdb lists it. V and J are TRBV6-1 and TRBJ1-1; the table calls TRBD1, which could not be checked here. Germline values: CDR1 MNHNS, CDR2 SASEGT. The CDR3 contains 13 residues when both ends are counted. CDR3 loop: CASQTDRETEALI.

In regard to this clonotype: This may come from a read error, since a much larger clone is one base off. This rearrangement joins TRBV4-1 to TRBJ1-6; a possible D gene is TRBD1 (6 bases). CDR1 and CDR2 (germline): MGHRA, YSYEKL. CDR3 length: 17 residues. Trimming removed 1 base from V and 5 bases from J, with 15 bases in between. The CDR3 coding sequence is TGCGCCAGCAGCCAAGCGCGACAGGAACTGAATAATTCACCCCTCCACTTT. This translates into CASSQARQELNNSPLHF.

This clonotype was seen just once. Since the CDR3 does not end with the conserved phenylalanine or tryptophan, this likely comes from a read error. The limits of the CDR3 on the DNA are not certain, so only TCRdb's listed CDR3 is given. This chain connects TRBV20-1 to TRBJ2-1; the table's D call, TRBD2, was not checked against the DNA. Germline CDR1 reads DFQATT; CDR2 reads SNEGSKA (reference sequence). The CDR3 is 15 amino acids long, termini counted. The CDR3 reads CRARDLEGVGNEQLS.

This clonotype was picked up a small number of times. This may come from a read error, since a much larger clone is one base off. The genes are TRBV28 and TRBJ1-2; D gene ambiguous. CDR3 size: 13 residues. CDR1 and CDR2 from the germline V gene are MDHEN and SYDVKM. The CDR3 coding sequence is TGTGCCAGCAGTTTCAGCGCTAACTATGACTACACCTTC. Residues: CASSFSANYDYTF.

Worth noting for this clonotype: A much more abundant neighbour one base away suggests this may be a read error. V is TRBV28 and J is TRBJ2-7, with TRBD2 as a possible D gene (6 bases). Germline CDR1 MDHEN, CDR2 SYDVKM. This CDR3 spans 12 amino acids. The CDR3: CASSSEDYEHYF. The CDR3 DNA sequence: TGTGCCAGCTCGTCCGAGGACTACGAGCACTACTTC.

This CDR3 is CASSQGGEGLGTQYF. CDR3 coding DNA: TGCGCCAGCAGCCAAGGGGGTGAAGGGCTAGGGACCCAGTACTTC. The chain couples TRBV4-3 to TRBJ2-5; D call uncertain. Trimming left V 1 base short and J 7 bases short, with 16 bases between. This CDR3 comprises 15 residues. Germline V gene sequence: CDR1 LGHNA, CDR2 YSLEER.

As concerns this clonotype: A read error may account for a junction end that differs from germline. The genes are TRBV11-2 and TRBJ2-7; 11 bases fit TRBD2. The CDR3 is 15 residues long. Germline CDR1 and CDR2: SGHAT and FQNNGV. The CDR3 loop reads CASSYGTSGSYKQNF. In DNA, the CDR3 is TGTGCCAGCAGCTACGGGACTAGCGGTAGCTACAAGCAGAACTTC.